These T cell receptor beta chains were read from a single sample in a study of cytomegalovirus exposure and HLA in healthy donors. Measured with immunoSEQ multiplex PCR; TCRdb has only the in-frame clones, and not every one. The top ten clones hold roughly 2% of a sample with 150,000 to 200,000 clones, roughly 80% of them seen once. Sequencing used PBMCs. The source is a human donor in good health. Both conserved end residues are part of each CDR3. A D gene is named only where the DNA matches it firmly. Some rows have no size entry. The others give once, few or many, or a class for an expanded clone.

v_gene,abundance,d_gene,j_gene,CDR3aa,CDR3nt
TRBV5-1,-,TRBD1,TRBJ2-7,CASSLGDRGTYEQYF,TGCGCCAGCAGCCTAGGGGACAGGGGCACCTACGAGCAGTACTTC
TRBV13,-,-,TRBJ2-2,CASSVEQGTDTGELFF,TGTGCCAGCAGTGTAGAGCAGGGTACGGACACCGGGGAGCTGTTTTTT
TRBV5-1,-,-,TRBJ1-5,CASSLAGSSNQPQHF,TGCGCCAGCAGCTTGGCGGGTTCTAGCAATCAGCCCCAGCATTTT
TRBV4-1,few,TRBD2,TRBJ2-7,CASSQRHSGGASYEQYF,TGCGCCAGCAGCCAGCGACATAGCGGGGGGGCCAGCTACGAGCAGTACTTC
TRBV7-8,few,-,TRBJ1-1,CASSWSNRVSDTEAFF,TGTGCCAGCAGCTGGTCGAACAGGGTTAGTGACACTGAAGCTTTCTTT
TRBV2,-,TRBD1,TRBJ1-1,CATKFRTGVNTEAFF,TGTGCCACAAAGTTTCGGACAGGGGTGAACACTGAAGCTTTCTTT
TRBV18,once,TRBD1,TRBJ2-2,CASSDRVRAGELFF,TGTGCCAGCTCAGACAGGGTTCGCGCCGGGGAGCTGTTTTTT
TRBV4-3,-,-,TRBJ1-1,CASSQDGRGTEAFF,TGCGCCAGCAGCCAAGATGGCAGGGGAACTGAAGCTTTCTTT
TRBV9,-,-,TRBJ2-1,CASSVDPSNEQFF,TGTGCCAGCAGCGTAGATCCGTCTAATGAGCAGTTCTTC
TRBV4-1,-,-,TRBJ2-2,CAGGPPEGTGELFF,TGCGCCGGGGGACCCCCGGAGGGTACCGGGGAGCTGTTTTTT
TRBV7-2,-,TRBD2,TRBJ2-7,CASSLAGAGGHEQYF,TGTGCCAGCAGCTTAGCAGGAGCGGGGGGCCACGAGCAGTACTTC
TRBV29-1,-,-,TRBJ2-7,CSVEGGGPLHEQYF,TGCAGCGTTGAAGGGGGGGGGCCTCTCCACGAGCAGTACTTC
TRBV7-9,-,TRBD1,TRBJ2-6,CASSRFVGGESGANVLTF,TGTGCCAGCAGCCGCTTTGTAGGGGGCGAATCTGGGGCCAACGTCCTGACTTTC
TRBV5-1,-,-,TRBJ1-6,CASSLDSTGKSGNSPLHF,TGCGCCAGCAGCTTGGACTCAACAGGGAAAAGTGGGAATTCACCCCTCCACTTT